The present T cell receptor (beta chain) was sequenced within a study of T cell responses to AZD1222 COVID-19 vaccine. Profiled with immunoSEQ multiplex PCR; TCRdb holds only in-frame clones, not every one. The table includes roughly 120,000 clones, about 89% detected once. This clone showed up just a few times. Second doses that came at about 4 or about 12 weeks were put together. This receptor was obtained from an adult who received the AZD1222 COVID-19 vaccine. The sample in question was peripheral blood, obtained 28 days after the second AZD1222 dose.

Here the CDR3 reads CASSTLRTGQPQHF. The DNA for the CDR3 is TGTGCCAGCAGCACGTTACGGACAGGGCAGCCCCAGCATTTT. The V call is TRBV7-8, the J call TRBJ1-5; TRBD1 aligns across 8 bases. The CDR3 runs 14 residues. V gave up 5 bases and J gave up 7 bases; unmatched junction bases: 7. The germline V gene encodes CDR1 SGHVS and CDR2 FQNEAQ.